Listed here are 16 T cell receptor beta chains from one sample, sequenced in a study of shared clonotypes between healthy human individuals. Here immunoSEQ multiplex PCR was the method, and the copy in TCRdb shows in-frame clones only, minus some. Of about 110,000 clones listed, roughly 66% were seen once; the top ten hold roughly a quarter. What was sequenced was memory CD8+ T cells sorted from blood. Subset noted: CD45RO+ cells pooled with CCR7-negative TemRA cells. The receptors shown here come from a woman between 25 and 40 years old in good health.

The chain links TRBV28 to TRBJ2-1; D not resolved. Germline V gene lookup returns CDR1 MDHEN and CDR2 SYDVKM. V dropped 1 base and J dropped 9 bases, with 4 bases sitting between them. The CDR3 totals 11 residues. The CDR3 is CASSLYPEQFF. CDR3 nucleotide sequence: TGTGCCAGCAGTTTATATCCTGAGCAGTTCTTC.

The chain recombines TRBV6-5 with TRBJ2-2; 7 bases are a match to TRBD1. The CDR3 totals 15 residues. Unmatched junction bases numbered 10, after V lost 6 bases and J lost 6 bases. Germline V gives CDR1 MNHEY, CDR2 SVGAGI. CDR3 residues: CASSPGTVFPGELFF. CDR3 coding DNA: TGTGCCAGCAGCCCCGGGACAGTGTTTCCCGGGGAGCTGTTTTTT.

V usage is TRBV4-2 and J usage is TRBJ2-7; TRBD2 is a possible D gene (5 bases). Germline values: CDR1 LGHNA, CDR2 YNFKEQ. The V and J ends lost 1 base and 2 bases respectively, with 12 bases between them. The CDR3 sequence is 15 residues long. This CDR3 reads CASSQGSVGAYEQYF. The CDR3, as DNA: TGTGCCAGCAGCCAAGGGTCCGTGGGAGCCTACGAGCAGTACTTC.

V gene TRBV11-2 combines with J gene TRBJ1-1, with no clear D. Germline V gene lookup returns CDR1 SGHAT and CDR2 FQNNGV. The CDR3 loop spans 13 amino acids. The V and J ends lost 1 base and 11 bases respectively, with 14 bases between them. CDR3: CASSLAVDYQAFF. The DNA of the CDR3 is TGTGCCAGCAGCTTAGCGGTCGACTATCAGGCTTTCTTT.

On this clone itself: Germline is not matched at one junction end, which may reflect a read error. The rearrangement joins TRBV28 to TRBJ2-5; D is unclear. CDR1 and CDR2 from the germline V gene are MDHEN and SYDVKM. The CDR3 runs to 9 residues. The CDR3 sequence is CVYQQTQYF. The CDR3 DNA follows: TGTGTCTACCAACAGACCCAGTACTTC.

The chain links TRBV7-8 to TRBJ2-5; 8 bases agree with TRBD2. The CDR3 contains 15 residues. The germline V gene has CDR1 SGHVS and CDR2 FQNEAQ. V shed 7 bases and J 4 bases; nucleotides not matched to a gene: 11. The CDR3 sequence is CASTPGLAHVETQYF. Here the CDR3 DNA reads TGTGCCAGCACCCCCGGACTAGCCCACGTAGAGACCCAGTACTTC.

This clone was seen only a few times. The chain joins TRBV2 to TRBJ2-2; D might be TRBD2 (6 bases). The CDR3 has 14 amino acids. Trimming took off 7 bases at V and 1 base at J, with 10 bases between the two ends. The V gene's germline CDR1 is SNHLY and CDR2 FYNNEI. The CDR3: CASTWTMNTGELFF. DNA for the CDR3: TGTGCCAGCACTTGGACTATGAACACCGGGGAGCTGTTTTTT. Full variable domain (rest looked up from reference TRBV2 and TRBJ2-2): EPEVTQTPSHQVTQMGQEVILRCVPISNHLYFYWYRQILGQKVEFLVSFYNNEISEKSEIFDDQFSVERPDGSNFTLKIRSTKLEDSAMYFCASTWTMNTGELFFGEGSRLTVL.

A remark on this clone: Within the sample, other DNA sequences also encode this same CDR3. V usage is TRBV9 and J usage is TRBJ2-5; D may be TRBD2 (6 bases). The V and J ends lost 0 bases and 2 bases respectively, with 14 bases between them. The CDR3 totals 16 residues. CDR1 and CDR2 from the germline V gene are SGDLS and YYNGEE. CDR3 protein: CASSVAGAGVQETQYF. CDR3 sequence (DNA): TGTGCCAGCAGCGTAGCGGGAGCGGGCGTTCAAGAGACCCAGTACTTC.

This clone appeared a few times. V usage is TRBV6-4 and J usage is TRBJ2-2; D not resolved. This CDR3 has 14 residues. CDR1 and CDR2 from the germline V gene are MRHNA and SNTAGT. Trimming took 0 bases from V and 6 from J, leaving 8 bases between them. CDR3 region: CASSDSKVSGELFF. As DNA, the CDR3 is TGTGCCAGCAGTGACTCGAAAGTCTCCGGGGAGCTGTTTTTT.

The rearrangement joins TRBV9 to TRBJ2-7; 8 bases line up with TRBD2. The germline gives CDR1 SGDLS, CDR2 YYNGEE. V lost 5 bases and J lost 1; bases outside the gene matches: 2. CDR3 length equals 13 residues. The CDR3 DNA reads TGTGCCAGCAGTAGCGGGATATCCTACGAGCAGTACTTC. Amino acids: CASSSGISYEQYF.

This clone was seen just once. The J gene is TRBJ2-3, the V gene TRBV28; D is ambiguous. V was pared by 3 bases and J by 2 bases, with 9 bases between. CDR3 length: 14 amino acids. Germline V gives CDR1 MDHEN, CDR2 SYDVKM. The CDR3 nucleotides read TGTGCCAGCAGTTTCTTGGCTGACACAGATACGCAGTATTTT. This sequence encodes CASSFLADTDTQYF.

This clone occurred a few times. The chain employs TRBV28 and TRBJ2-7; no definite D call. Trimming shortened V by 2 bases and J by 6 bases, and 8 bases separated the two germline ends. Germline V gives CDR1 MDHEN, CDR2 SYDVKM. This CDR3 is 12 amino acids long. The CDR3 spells CASSLAGREQYF. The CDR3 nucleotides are TGTGCCAGCAGTTTAGCCGGCCGCGAGCAGTACTTC.

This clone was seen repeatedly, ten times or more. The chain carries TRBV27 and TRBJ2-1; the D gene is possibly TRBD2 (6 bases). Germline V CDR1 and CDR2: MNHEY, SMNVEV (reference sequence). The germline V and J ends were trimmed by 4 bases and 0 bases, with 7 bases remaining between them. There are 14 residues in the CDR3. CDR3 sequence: CASSWGDSYNEQFF. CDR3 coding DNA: TGTGCCAGCAGTTGGGGGGACTCCTACAATGAGCAGTTCTTC.

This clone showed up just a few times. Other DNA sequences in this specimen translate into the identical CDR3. The CDR3 DNA follows: TGTGCCAGTAGTATAGGGTGGAGTGGCTACACCTTC. Translating it yields CASSIGWSGYTF. The chain is built from TRBV19 and TRBJ1-2; D gene uncertain. The germline gives CDR1 LNHDA, CDR2 SQIVND (reference sequence). Trimming took 1 base from V and 7 from J, leaving 7 bases between them. The CDR3 runs 12 residues.

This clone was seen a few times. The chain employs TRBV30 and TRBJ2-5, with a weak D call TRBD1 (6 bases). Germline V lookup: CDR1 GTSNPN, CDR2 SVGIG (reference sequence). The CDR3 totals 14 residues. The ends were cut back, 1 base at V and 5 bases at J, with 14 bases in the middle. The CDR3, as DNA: TGTGCCTGGAGTGGGCCCAGGGGATGGGAGACCCAGTACTTC. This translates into CAWSGPRGWETQYF. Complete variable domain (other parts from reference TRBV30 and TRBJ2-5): SQTIHQWPATLVQPVGSPLSLECTVEGTSNPNLYWYRQAAGRGLQLLFYSVGIGQISSEVPQNLSASRPQDRQFILSSKKLLLSDSGFYLCAWSGPRGWETQYFGPGTRLLVL.

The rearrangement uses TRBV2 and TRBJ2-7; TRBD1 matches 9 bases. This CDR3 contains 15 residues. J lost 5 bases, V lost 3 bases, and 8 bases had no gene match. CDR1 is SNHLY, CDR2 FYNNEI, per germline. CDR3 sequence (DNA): TGTGCCAGCAGTGAGTTGGACAGGGGTATCAACGAGCAGTACTTC. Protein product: CASSELDRGINEQYF.